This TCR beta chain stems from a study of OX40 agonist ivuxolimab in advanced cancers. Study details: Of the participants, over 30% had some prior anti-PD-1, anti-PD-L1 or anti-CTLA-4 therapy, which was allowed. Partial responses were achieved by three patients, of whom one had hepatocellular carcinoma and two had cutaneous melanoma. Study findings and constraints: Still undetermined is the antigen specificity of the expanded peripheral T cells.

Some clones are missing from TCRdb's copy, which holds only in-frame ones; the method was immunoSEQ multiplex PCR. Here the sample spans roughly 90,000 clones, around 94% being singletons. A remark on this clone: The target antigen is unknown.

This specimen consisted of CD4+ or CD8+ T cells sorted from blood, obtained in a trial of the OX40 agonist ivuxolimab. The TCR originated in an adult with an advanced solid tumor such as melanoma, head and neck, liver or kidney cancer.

Here the CDR3 DNA reads TGTGCCAGCAGCCACTCGGGACTAGCGGGGGAGCAGTACTTC. Protein: CASSHSGLAGEQYF. The chain uses TRBV4-2 and TRBJ2-7; 13 bases align to TRBD2. This CDR3 is built from 14 residues. The V gene's germline CDR1 is LGHNA and CDR2 YNFKEQ. The J segment lost 7 bases and the V segment lost 3 bases, leaving 3 bases of the junction unmatched.